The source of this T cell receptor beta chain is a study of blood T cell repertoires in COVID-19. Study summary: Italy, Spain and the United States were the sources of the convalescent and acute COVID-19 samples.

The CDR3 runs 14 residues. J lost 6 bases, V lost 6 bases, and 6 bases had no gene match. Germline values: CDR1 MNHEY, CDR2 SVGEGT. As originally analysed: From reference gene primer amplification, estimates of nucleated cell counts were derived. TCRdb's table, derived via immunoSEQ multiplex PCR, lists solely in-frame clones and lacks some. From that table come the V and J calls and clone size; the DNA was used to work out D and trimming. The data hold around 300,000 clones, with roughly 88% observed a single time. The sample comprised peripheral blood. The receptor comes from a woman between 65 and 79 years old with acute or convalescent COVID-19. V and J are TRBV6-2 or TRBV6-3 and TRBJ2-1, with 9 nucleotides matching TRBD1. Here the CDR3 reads CASSRTGALNEQFF. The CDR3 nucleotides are TGTGCCAGCAGCAGGACAGGGGCCCTCAATGAGCAGTTCTTC.